The clone carrying this T cell receptor (beta chain) was counted a few times. This sample is drawn from a study of T cell changes during pregnancy in multiple sclerosis. V dropped 4 bases and J dropped 6; count of bases not matched to a gene: 3. The CDR3 is 14 amino acids. CDR1 is SGHVS, CDR2 FQNEAQ, per germline. Some clones are missing from TCRdb's copy, which holds only in-frame ones; the method was immunoSEQ multiplex PCR. The repertoire holds about 100,000 clones, with approximately 90% as singletons. The gene calls are TRBV7-8 and TRBJ1-5, with 10 positions matching TRBD1. This sample comprised peripheral blood, obtained in the second trimester of pregnancy. This TCR derives from a female donor with multiple sclerosis, enrolled in a pregnancy study. Here the CDR3 DNA reads TGTGCCAGCAGCTCGACAGGGGGCGTTCAGCCCCAGCATTTT. Its protein is CASSSTGGVQPQHF. Drawing the rest from reference TRBV7-8 and TRBJ1-5, the complete variable domain is GAGVSQSPRYKVAKRGQDVALRCDPISGHVSLFWYQQALGQGPEFLTYFQNEAQLDKSGLPSDRFFAERPEGSVSTLKIQRTQQEDSAVYLCASSSTGGVQPQHFGDGTRLSIL.